One sample yielded the 30 T cell receptor beta chains listed below, sequenced in a study of beta chain features in type 1 diabetes. The study reverse transcribed the entire isolated RNA, so it sequenced expressed TCRB transcripts. TCRdb keeps only in-frame clones here, not all; method: immunoSEQ multiplex PCR. The sample comprises nearly 250,000 clones, over 65% of which are singletons, and 0.053% rests with the top ten. The sample taken for sequencing was naive CD4+ T cells from blood. The receptors here all came from a man aged 25-40 years in good health.

This clone was detected only a few times. The V and J genes are TRBV29-1 and TRBJ2-4, with 7 bases fitting TRBD2. The V gene's germline CDR1 is SQVTM and CDR2 ANQGSEA. V shed 4 bases, J shed 11 bases, and the junction held 2 bases outside the gene matches. The CDR3 spans 10 residues. The CDR3 coding sequence is TGCAGCGTTGTCCGGGGGGTTCAGTACTTC. Protein: CSVVRGVQYF.

The chain has TRBV25-1 and TRBJ2-1; D gene uncertain. This CDR3 has 14 residues. The germline V and J ends were trimmed by 4 bases and 3 bases, with 10 bases remaining between them. From germline, CDR1 is MGHDK and CDR2 SYGVNS. CDR3 sequence reads: CASSVSGDYNEQFF. CDR3 in DNA: TGTGCCAGCAGTGTGAGTGGGGACTACAATGAGCAGTTCTTC.

This sequence joins TRBV2 and TRBJ2-1; D gene ambiguous. Between the trimmed V and J ends, which lost 7 bases and 7 bases, there was a span of 11 bases. Germline V gene lookup returns CDR1 SNHLY and CDR2 FYNNEI. The CDR3 covers 12 residues. This CDR3 is CASTSPHNEQFF. The CDR3 region has the DNA TGTGCCAGCACCAGCCCGCATAATGAGCAGTTCTTC.

The chain employs TRBV7-9 and TRBJ2-1; no firm D call. CDR3 size: 15 residues. V was trimmed by 1 base and J by 4 bases, leaving 11 bases between them. In germline, CDR1 is SEHNR, CDR2 FQNEAQ (reference sequence). The CDR3 sequence: CASSLVLGPYNEQFF. CDR3 DNA sequence: TGTGCCAGCAGCTTAGTCCTGGGCCCATACAATGAGCAGTTCTTC.

This clone was observed a handful of times. V usage is TRBV16 and J usage is TRBJ2-7, with D uncertain. The CDR3 has 12 residues. The germline CDR1 and CDR2 sequences are KGHSY and FQNENV. The ends were cut back, 2 bases at V and 7 bases at J, with 9 bases in the middle. The chain's CDR3 is CASSQVQTEQYF. The DNA for the CDR3 is TGTGCCAGCAGCCAAGTACAGACAGAGCAGTACTTC.

The J gene is TRBJ1-1, the V gene TRBV29-1, with D maybe TRBD1 (6 bases). This CDR3 region has 13 residues. In germline, CDR1 is SQVTM, CDR2 ANQGSEA. Trimming left V 5 bases short and J 5 bases short, with 15 bases between. The DNA for the CDR3 is TGCAGCGTTAGCACAGGGTTTGGAACTGAAGCTTTCTTT. Translated: CSVSTGFGTEAFF.

J is TRBJ2-3 and V is TRBV7-2, with 10 positions matching TRBD2. Trimming at V came to 4 bases and at J to 7 bases, leaving 8 bases not matched to a gene. Germline CDR1 and CDR2: SGHTA and FQGNSA. This CDR3 region has 15 residues. The CDR3 DNA sequence: TGTGCCAGCAGCTCAGGGCCTAGCGGGGGCAATACGCAGTATTTT. Encoded protein: CASSSGPSGGNTQYF.

The V call is TRBV5-6, the J call TRBJ1-1, with D hard to call. Per germline, CDR1 SGHDT and CDR2 YYEEEE. The CDR3 length is 14 residues. Trimming stripped 4 bases from V and 1 base from J, with 11 bases between. DNA for the CDR3: TGTGCCAGCAGCCGTCCGGACTCGAACACTGAAGCTTTCTTT. It yields the protein CASSRPDSNTEAFF.

The sample holds a few counts of this clone. The J gene is TRBJ2-1, the V gene TRBV6-6, with 14 bases identical to TRBD2. Looked up from germline, CDR1 is MNHNY and CDR2 is SVGAGI (reference sequence). The CDR3 length is 16 residues. V gave up 2 bases and J gave up 8 bases; unmatched junction bases: 5. CDR3 DNA: TGTGCCAGCAGTTACCCGACTAGCGGGGGGGTGCATGAGCAGTTCTTC. It encodes CASSYPTSGGVHEQFF.

Comment on this clone: Other DNA variants within this sample encode the same CDR3. This rearrangement joins TRBV20-1 to TRBJ2-7; no reliable D call. The germline CDR1 and CDR2 sequences are DFQATT and SNEGSKA (reference sequence). Trimming took 0 bases from V and 2 from J, leaving 2 bases between them. The CDR3 sequence is 11 residues long. The CDR3 DNA reads TGCAGTGCTAGAGACCCCTACGAGCAGTACTTC. It codes for CSARDPYEQYF.

V and J are TRBV5-4 and TRBJ2-7; 13 nucleotides align to TRBD2. The V segment lost 3 bases and the J segment 0 bases; nucleotides outside the gene matches: 3. The CDR3 covers 16 residues. CDR1 SGHNT and CDR2 YYREEE come from the germline V gene (reference sequence). The CDR3 sequence: CASSSGLAGLSYEQYF. The CDR3 nucleotides read TGTGCCAGCAGCTCGGGACTAGCGGGACTCTCCTACGAGCAGTACTTC.

The chain uses TRBV9 and TRBJ2-3; the match to TRBD2 covers 12 bases. The V and J ends lost 3 bases and 9 bases, in that order; junction bases with no gene match: 2. This CDR3 has 13 residues. Germline assignment: CDR1 SGDLS and CDR2 YYNGEE. The CDR3 loop reads CASSETSGRTQYF. DNA for the CDR3: TGTGCCAGCAGCGAGACTAGCGGGAGAACGCAGTATTTT.

The count of this clone is one. The chain links TRBV27 to TRBJ2-3; 11 bases map to TRBD2. V shed 6 bases, J shed 7 bases, and the junction held 12 bases outside the gene matches. The germline V gene has CDR1 MNHEY and CDR2 SMNVEV (reference sequence). CDR3 length: 16 residues. The CDR3 here is CASSPPVAGGPHTQYF. CDR3 bases: TGTGCCAGCAGCCCGCCCGTAGCGGGAGGGCCGCATACGCAGTATTTT.

The rearrangement links TRBV19 to TRBJ1-5; possibly TRBD1 for D (6 bases). CDR1 LNHDA and CDR2 SQIVND come from the germline V gene (reference sequence). The V end was cut by 5 bases, the J end by 7 bases, with 24 bases between. The CDR3 is made up of 17 amino acids. CDR3 coding DNA: TGTGCCAGTAGTTCCCTGGTAAGGTCGGGGGCAGGGCAGCCCCAGCATTTT. Translating gives CASSSLVRSGAGQPQHF.

The chain combines TRBV29-1 with TRBJ2-7; 7 bases align to TRBD1. V was pared by 7 bases and J by 3 bases, with 9 bases of the junction left unmatched. Germline V gene sequence: CDR1 SQVTM, CDR2 ANQGSEA. The CDR3 runs to 13 residues. The DNA of the CDR3 is TGCAGCGCAAAAACAGGGGACCACTACGAGCAGTACTTC. The encoded protein is CSAKTGDHYEQYF.

In DNA form, the CDR3 reads TGTGCCACCTTTAAAGACGGAGGCTACACCTTC. The encoded protein is CATFKDGGYTF. V usage is TRBV13 and J usage is TRBJ1-2; no firm D call. CDR3 length equals 11 residues. Germline CDR1 PRHDT, CDR2 FYEKMQ (reference sequence). Trimming took 10 bases from V and 8 from J, leaving 14 bases between them.

V gene TRBV21-1 combines with J gene TRBJ2-1; TRBD2 was called by the table and not checked on the DNA. TRBV21-1 is given as a pseudogene. The CDR3 totals 16 residues. The CDR3 loop reads CASSNRRGRAYNEQFF. CDR3 nucleotide sequence: TGTGCCAGCAGCAACAGGCGCGGGAGGGCTTACAATGAGCAGTTCTTC.

This clone was seen only a few times. V is TRBV29-1 and J is TRBJ1-2; TRBD1 might be the D (5 bases). Germline V gene sequence: CDR1 SQVTM, CDR2 ANQGSEA. The CDR3 is 13 residues long. V was shortened by 8 bases and J by 1 base, with 14 bases between the two germline ends. In DNA, the CDR3 is TGCAGCCTCACTCGACAGTTTAACTATGGCTACACCTTC. This encodes CSLTRQFNYGYTF.

Details on this clone: A junction boundary mismatches the germline segment, possibly from a read error. For the CDR3, the DNA is TGTGCCAGCAGCGTAGAGGTACGCAATGGGCAGTTCTTC. It specifies CASSVEVRNGQFF. The chain employs TRBV9 and TRBJ2-1; D is uncertain. The CDR3 is 13 residues long. The V gene's germline CDR1 is SGDLS and CDR2 YYNGEE.

The chain carries TRBV9 and TRBJ2-5; D gene uncertain. Germline V lookup: CDR1 SGDLS, CDR2 YYNGEE. CDR3 length: 12 amino acids. V was shortened by 7 bases and J by 5 bases, with 12 bases between the two germline ends. The CDR3 DNA reads as TGTGCCAGCGCCAGCCAAGGGGAGACCCAGTACTTC. Its protein is CASASQGETQYF.

This clone is a singleton in its sample. The same CDR3 also results from other DNA sequences found in this sample. This rearrangement joins TRBV29-1 to TRBJ2-5; maybe TRBD1 (7 bases). V was pared by 6 bases and J by 5 bases, with 10 bases between. This CDR3 has 11 residues. Germline V gene sequence: CDR1 SQVTM, CDR2 ANQGSEA. CDR3 nucleotide sequence: TGCAGCGTGGAGGGGGCCGAGACCCAGTACTTC. This codes for CSVEGAETQYF.

This chain uses TRBV30 with TRBJ2-7, with D maybe TRBD1 (5 bases). From germline, CDR1 is GTSNPN and CDR2 SVGIG (reference sequence). This CDR3 region has 14 residues. V was pared by 5 bases and J by 2 bases, with 16 bases between. The CDR3 here is CAWRFGQAAYEQYF. Written as DNA, the CDR3 is TGTGCCTGGCGTTTCGGACAAGCCGCCTACGAGCAGTACTTC. Full variable domain (outside the CDR3, taken from reference TRBV30 and TRBJ2-7): SQTIHQWPATLVQPVGSPLSLECTVEGTSNPNLYWYRQAAGRGLQLLFYSVGIGQISSEVPQNLSASRPQDRQFILSSKKLLLSDSGFYLCAWRFGQAAYEQYFGPGTRLTVT.

J is TRBJ2-7 and V is TRBV30; possibly TRBD1 for D (6 bases). The CDR3 runs 14 residues. In germline, CDR1 is GTSNPN, CDR2 SVGIG (reference sequence). V lost 2 bases, J lost 3 bases, and 14 bases lay in between. CDR3 region: CAWSKGHGVYEQYF. DNA for the CDR3: TGTGCCTGGAGTAAGGGACATGGAGTCTACGAGCAGTACTTC.

CDR3 sequence (DNA): TGTGCCTGGAGTGGCTCGGATACGCAGTATTTT. Protein product: CAWSGSDTQYF. The chain links TRBV30 to TRBJ2-3; D uncertain. The CDR3 has 11 residues. Looked up from germline, CDR1 is GTSNPN and CDR2 is SVGIG (reference sequence). Trimming pared 1 base from V and 6 bases from J, leaving 5 bases between.

The V gene is TRBV30, the J gene TRBJ2-1; D gene uncertain. Germline V gives CDR1 GTSNPN, CDR2 SVGIG (reference sequence). The CDR3 is 12 residues long. Trimming stripped 2 bases from V and 10 bases from J, with 12 bases between. The CDR3 here is CAWSLYSTEQFF. The CDR3 bases are TGTGCCTGGAGTCTTTACTCCACAGAGCAGTTCTTC.

This rearrangement joins TRBV28 to TRBJ2-5, with 9 bases matching TRBD2. There are 13 residues in the CDR3. V lost 7 bases and J lost 2; bases outside the gene matches: 2. Per germline, CDR1 MDHEN and CDR2 SYDVKM. CDR3 sequence reads: CASNLAGQETQYF. The CDR3 bases are TGTGCCAGCAATCTAGCGGGGCAAGAGACCCAGTACTTC.

The V gene is TRBV30, the J gene TRBJ2-1; a weak D match, TRBD1 (5 bases). CDR1 GTSNPN and CDR2 SVGIG come from the germline V gene (reference sequence). CDR3 size: 13 residues. The ends were cut back, 0 bases at V and 5 bases at J, with 8 bases in the middle. The CDR3 reads CAWSVGANNEQFF. The DNA for the CDR3 is TGTGCCTGGAGTGTAGGGGCCAACAATGAGCAGTTCTTC.

The genes are TRBV15 and TRBJ2-3, with a possible D match to TRBD2 (5 bases). Trimming cost V 8 bases and J 0 bases, with 6 bases left between them. Germline V CDR1 and CDR2: LNHNV, YYDKDF (reference sequence). CDR3 length equals 12 residues. The CDR3 bases are TGTGCCACCCGGAGGAGCACAGATACGCAGTATTTT. Translation: CATRRSTDTQYF.

The J gene is TRBJ2-5, the V gene TRBV7-9; D may be TRBD1 or TRBD2 (5 bases each). The ends were cut back, 1 base at V and 5 bases at J, with 14 bases in the middle. This CDR3 has 15 residues. Germline CDR1 and CDR2: SEHNR and FQNEAQ (reference sequence). CDR3 DNA: TGTGCCAGCAGCTTAGGAGGGGCCGGGTCGGAGACCCAGTACTTC. Its translation is CASSLGGAGSETQYF.

Written as DNA, the CDR3 is TGTGCCAGCAGTTTATTTGGCTACGAGCAGTACTTC. Protein product: CASSLFGYEQYF. The chain carries TRBV27 and TRBJ2-7; no clear D gene. The germline V gene has CDR1 MNHEY and CDR2 SMNVEV (reference sequence). The V end was cut by 1 base, the J end by 3 bases, with 4 bases between. This CDR3 contains 12 residues.